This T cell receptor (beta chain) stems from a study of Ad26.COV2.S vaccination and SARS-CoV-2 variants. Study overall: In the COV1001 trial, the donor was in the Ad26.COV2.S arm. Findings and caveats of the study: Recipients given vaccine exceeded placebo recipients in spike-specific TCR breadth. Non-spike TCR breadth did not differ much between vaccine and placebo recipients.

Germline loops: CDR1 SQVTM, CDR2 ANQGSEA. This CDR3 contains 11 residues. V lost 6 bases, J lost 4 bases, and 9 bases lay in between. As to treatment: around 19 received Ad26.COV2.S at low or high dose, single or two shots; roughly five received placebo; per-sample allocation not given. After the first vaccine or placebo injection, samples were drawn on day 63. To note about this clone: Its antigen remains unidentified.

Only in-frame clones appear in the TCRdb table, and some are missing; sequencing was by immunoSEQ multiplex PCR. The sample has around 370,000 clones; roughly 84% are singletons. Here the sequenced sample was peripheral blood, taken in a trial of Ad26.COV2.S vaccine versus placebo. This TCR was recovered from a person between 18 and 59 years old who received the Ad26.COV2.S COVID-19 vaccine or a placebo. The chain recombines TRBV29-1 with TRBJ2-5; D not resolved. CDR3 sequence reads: CSVAHGETQYF. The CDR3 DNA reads TGCAGCGTGGCGCACGGAGAGACCCAGTACTTC. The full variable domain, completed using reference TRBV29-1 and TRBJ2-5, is SAVISQKPSRDICQRGTSLTIQCQVDSQVTMMFWYRQQPGQSLTLIATANQGSEATYESGFVIDKFPISRPNLTFSTLTVSNMSPEDSSIYLCSVAHGETQYFGPGTRLLVL.